This TCR beta chain came from a study of shared clonotypes between healthy human individuals. Across the whole study: The study enrolled a couple of women and a few men aged 18 to 49.

Turning to this clone: What it recognizes is unknown.

Method: immunoSEQ multiplex PCR; TCRdb's copy keeps in-frame clones and lacks some. The table includes about 960,000 clones, about three quarters detected once. Whole-study findings and limits: Only blood underwent sampling, and tissue repertoires likely differ.

The study drew all its donors from Caucasian adults living in Nashville, Tennessee. V lost 5 bases and J lost 8; bases outside the gene matches: 6. The CDR3 has 12 residues. Per the germline V gene, CDR1 is GTSNPN and CDR2 is SVGIG (reference sequence). The sequenced material came from memory CD4+ T cells sorted from blood. This sample's subset: CD45RA-negative fraction. The sequence came from a young man in good health. The chain is built from TRBV30 and TRBJ2-4; 7 bases are a match to TRBD1. DNA for the CDR3: TGTGCCTGGGGTAGACAGGGTCACATTCAGTACTTC. Amino acids: CAWGRQGHIQYF. The full variable domain, its missing parts supplied by reference TRBV30 and TRBJ2-4, is SQTIHQWPATLVQPVGSPLSLECTVEGTSNPNLYWYRQAAGRGLQLLFYSVGIGQISSEVPQNLSASRPQDRQFILSSKKLLLSDSGFYLCAWGRQGHIQYFGAGTRLSVL.